Following are 20 T cell receptor beta chains from one sample sequenced in a study of T cell repertoires in cytomegalovirus infection (dated by TCRdb to the late 2010s). Instrument on record: Illumina HiSeq 1500. Through fastp at Q25 and MiXCR, TCRdb rebuilt clones from the public reads, retaining in-frame beta chains. Each CDR3 protein appears once, grouped with its most common genes and DNA. The sample has 370,000 or so distinct CDR3 sequences on record, 34% of them singletons. Roughly 14% of the sample is in the top ten clones. These receptors are not linked to any known antigen. In the paper's terms, the treatment or condition label means: in vitro stimulation with specific CMV peptide epitopes to enrich CMV-specific T cells. The sequencing used cultured PBMCs, collected from culture after CMV antigen stimulation. These receptor sequences come from a human donor in good health (CMV status not recorded). Some clones in this sample may be carry-over from other donors' samples.

This clonotype occurred many times. V and J are TRBV7-2 and TRBJ2-3, with 8 bases fitting TRBD2. CDR1 and CDR2 (germline): SGHTA, FQGNSA. CDR3 length: 14 residues. The V and J ends lost 6 bases and 3 bases, in that order; junction bases with no gene match: 5. CDR3 bases: TGTGCCAGCAGGACGGGACTAGGGACAGATACGCAGTATTTT. Protein: CASRTGLGTDTQYF.

CDR3 DNA sequence: TGTGCCAGCAGCTTGAGTCTCCTGGGACAGGGTTCAGATACGCAGTATTTT. It encodes CASSLSLLGQGSDTQYF. This chain connects TRBV5-6 to TRBJ2-3; 9 nucleotides line up with TRBD1. The trim removed 1 base at V and 4 bases at J, leaving 10 bases unmatched. Germline-derived CDR1 and CDR2 are SGHDT and YYEEEE. The CDR3 is 17 residues long. Full variable domain (outside the CDR3, taken from reference TRBV5-6 and TRBJ2-3): DAGVTQSPTHLIKTRGQQVTLRCSPKSGHDTVSWYQQALGQGPQFIFQYYEEEERQRGNFPDRFSGHQFPNYSSELNVNALLLGDSALYLCASSLSLLGQGSDTQYFGPGTRLTVL.

In its sample, this clonotype was seen many times. The chain recombines TRBV5-6 with TRBJ2-3; D may be TRBD1 (6 bases). The CDR3 runs 14 residues. CDR1 is SGHDT, CDR2 YYEEEE, per germline. Trimming took 4 bases from V and 9 from J, leaving 18 bases between them. The CDR3 reads CASSPVASTGTQYF. The DNA for the CDR3 is TGTGCCAGCAGCCCCGTGGCTAGCACAGGGACGCAGTATTTT.

V usage is TRBV27 and J usage is TRBJ1-2; D uncertain. CDR3 size: 13 residues. V shed 5 bases and J shed 4 bases, with 11 bases lying between them. Germline CDR1 and CDR2: MNHEY and SMNVEV (reference sequence). For the CDR3, the DNA is TGTGCCAGCAGTGTCGACACGACCTATGGCTACACCTTC. Encoded protein: CASSVDTTYGYTF.

The chain uses TRBV27 and TRBJ2-1; TRBD2 agrees at 9 bases. Germline values: CDR1 MNHEY, CDR2 SMNVEV (reference sequence). J lost 8 bases, V lost 6 bases, and 5 bases had no gene match. This CDR3 spans 13 amino acids. The CDR3 region is CASRVGGRDEQFF. DNA of the CDR3: TGTGCCAGCAGGGTCGGCGGGAGGGATGAGCAGTTCTTC.

This clonotype showed up many times. The V gene is TRBV7-2, the J gene TRBJ2-1; TRBD2 matches at 11 bases. The CDR3 loop spans 21 amino acids. In germline, CDR1 is SGHTA, CDR2 FQGNSA. The trim removed 10 bases at V and 5 bases at J, leaving 28 bases unmatched. CDR3 residues: CATRRREQFWVTLAGDNEQFF. The CDR3 DNA reads TGTGCCACCCGTCGGAGGGAACAGTTCTGGGTCACACTAGCGGGGGACAATGAGCAGTTCTTC.

The chain combines TRBV20-1 with TRBJ2-1; 12 nucleotides align to TRBD2. Looked up from germline, CDR1 is DFQATT and CDR2 is SNEGSKA (reference sequence). Trimming removed 0 bases from V and 4 bases from J; junction bases left unmatched: 4. This CDR3 contains 16 residues. The CDR3 here is CSARDMTSGRYNEQFF. The CDR3 nucleotides are TGCAGTGCTAGAGATATGACTAGCGGGAGATACAATGAGCAGTTCTTC.

This clonotype was seen at least ten times. Its ends do not fully match the called genes, so a read error is possible. The chain recombines TRBV7-2 with TRBJ2-7; D is undetermined. Per the germline V gene, CDR1 is SGHTA and CDR2 is FQGNSA. The CDR3 spans 13 residues. The DNA of the CDR3 is TGTGCCAGCAGCTTACCTTACGATGGACGGGCTGACTTC. Translation gives CASSLPYDGRADF.

The J gene is TRBJ2-7, the V gene TRBV4-2; D is unresolved. CDR1 and CDR2 from the germline V gene are LGHNA and YNFKEQ. Between the trimmed V and J ends, which lost 0 bases and 0 bases, there was a span of 9 bases. This CDR3 has 15 amino acids. The CDR3 is CASSQDFLYSYEQYF. The CDR3 DNA sequence: TGTGCCAGCAGCCAAGATTTTTTATACTCCTACGAGCAGTACTTC.

The chain carries TRBV27 and TRBJ1-1; 8 nucleotides line up with TRBD1. With 10 bases clipped from V and 5 bases from J, the junction kept 9 bases outside the gene matches. Germline values: CDR1 MNHEY, CDR2 SMNVEV (reference sequence). The CDR3 contains 13 residues. CDR3 nucleotide sequence: TGTGCCACCAAACAGGGGGGAGGGACTGAAGCTTTCTTT. The encoded protein is CATKQGGGTEAFF.

This chain joins TRBV28 and TRBJ2-2; D unresolved. Trimming left V 6 bases short and J 0 bases short, with 11 bases between. The length of the CDR3 is 15 residues. CDR1 MDHEN and CDR2 SYDVKM come from the germline V gene. CDR3 region: CASSPSASNTGELFF. The CDR3 region has the DNA TGTGCCAGCAGCCCTTCGGCATCGAACACCGGGGAGCTGTTTTTT.

The chain carries TRBV7-2 and TRBJ1-6, with a weak D call TRBD1 (6 bases). Germline V gives CDR1 SGHTA, CDR2 FQGNSA. The ends were cut back, 5 bases at V and 6 bases at J, with 14 bases in the middle. The CDR3 spans 15 residues. The CDR3 nucleotides are TGTGCCAGCAGCGCACAGGGAGGTCGTAATTCACCCCTCCACTTT. It yields the protein CASSAQGGRNSPLHF.

This clonotype was counted a few times. The chain combines TRBV5-5 with TRBJ1-4; possible D gene TRBD1, 6 bases. This CDR3 is 17 amino acids long. Deletions cut 2 bases from V and 0 bases from J, with 14 bases between. In germline, CDR1 is SGHKS, CDR2 YYEKEE (reference sequence). The CDR3 DNA follows: TGTGCCAGCAGCTTAGATACAGGGATTGCAACTAATGAAAAACTGTTTTTT. The encoded protein is CASSLDTGIATNEKLFF.

The rearrangement links TRBV6-6 to TRBJ2-3; no reliable D call. The CDR3 has 15 amino acids. Trimming left V 0 bases short and J 1 base short, with 8 bases between. Per the germline V gene, CDR1 is MNHNY and CDR2 is SVGAGI (reference sequence). The CDR3 here is CASSYSSQRTDTQYF. CDR3 sequence (DNA): TGTGCCAGCAGTTACTCGAGCCAGCGCACAGATACGCAGTATTTT.

In this sample, this clonotype turned up once. The chain uses TRBV29-1 and TRBJ2-1; no reliable D call. Trimming removed 4 bases at V and 7 bases at J, with 14 bases between. The CDR3 is 13 residues long. The germline CDR1 and CDR2 sequences are SQVTM and ANQGSEA. The CDR3 region has the DNA TGCAGCGTTGCGCCGCCTCTAATGAATGAGCAGTTCTTC. Protein product: CSVAPPLMNEQFF.

V gene TRBV4-1 combines with J gene TRBJ2-3; 13 positions agree with TRBD2. Germline loops: CDR1 MGHRA, CDR2 YSYEKL. This CDR3 has 17 amino acids. Germline trimming cut 0 bases from V and 6 bases from J; bases unmatched to any gene: 6. Here the CDR3 reads CASSQEGTSGAWDTQYF. Here the CDR3 DNA reads TGCGCCAGCAGCCAAGAAGGGACTAGCGGGGCCTGGGATACGCAGTATTTT.

The chain combines TRBV20-1 with TRBJ1-2; D uncertain. Trimming pared 0 bases from V and 1 base from J, leaving 21 bases between. There are 18 residues in the CDR3. Germline values: CDR1 DFQATT, CDR2 SNEGSKA (reference sequence). The CDR3 nucleotides read TGCAGTGCTAGAGATGCTCCGCCGACACCGCCCCGTAACTATGGCTACACCTTC. Amino acids: CSARDAPPTPPRNYGYTF.

The chain joins TRBV7-9 to TRBJ1-4; TRBD1 matches at 9 bases. After removal of 5 bases from V and 5 bases from J, the junction contained 6 bases not matched to a gene. The CDR3 has 15 residues. The germline V gene encodes CDR1 SEHNR and CDR2 FQNEAQ (reference sequence). CDR3 DNA: TGTGCCAGCAGCCGTGGGACAGGGCAAAATGAAAAACTGTTTTTT. Translating it yields CASSRGTGQNEKLFF.

In its sample, this clonotype was seen many times. The chain links TRBV7-2 to TRBJ2-7, with D perhaps TRBD1 or TRBD2 (5 bases each). Germline loops: CDR1 SGHTA, CDR2 FQGNSA. This CDR3 spans 13 amino acids. The germline V and J ends were trimmed by 1 base and 2 bases, with 6 bases remaining between them. This CDR3 reads CASSLVGAYEQYF. For the CDR3, the DNA is TGTGCCAGCAGCTTAGTGGGGGCCTACGAGCAGTACTTC.

The CDR3 DNA follows: TGTGCCAGCAGCTTTACTAGCGATAGCTCCTACAATGAGCAGTTCTTC. Protein sequence: CASSFTSDSSYNEQFF. The genes are TRBV7-2 and TRBJ2-1; 7 bases match TRBD2. Germline values: CDR1 SGHTA, CDR2 FQGNSA. Unmatched junction bases numbered 5, after V lost 3 bases and J lost 0 bases. The CDR3 is made up of 16 amino acids. Filled out from reference TRBV7-2 and TRBJ2-1, the complete variable domain reads GAGVSQSPSNKVTEKGKDVELRCDPISGHTALYWYRQSLGQGLEFLIYFQGNSAPDKSGLPSDRFSAERTGGSVSTLTIQRTQQEDSAVYLCASSFTSDSSYNEQFFGPGTRLTVL.